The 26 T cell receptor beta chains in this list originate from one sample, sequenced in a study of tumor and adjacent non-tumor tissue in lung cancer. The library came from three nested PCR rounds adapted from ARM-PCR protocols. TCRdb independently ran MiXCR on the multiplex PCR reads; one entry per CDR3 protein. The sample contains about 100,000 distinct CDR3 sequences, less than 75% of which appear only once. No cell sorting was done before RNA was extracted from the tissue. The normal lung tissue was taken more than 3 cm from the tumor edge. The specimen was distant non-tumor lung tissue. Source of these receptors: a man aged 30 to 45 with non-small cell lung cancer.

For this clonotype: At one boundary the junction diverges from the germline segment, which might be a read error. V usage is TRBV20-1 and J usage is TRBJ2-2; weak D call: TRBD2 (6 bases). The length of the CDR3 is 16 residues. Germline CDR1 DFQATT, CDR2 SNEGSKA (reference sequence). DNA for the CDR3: TGCAGTGCTAGAGCCTATGGAGGGAGTGTATCGGGGGAGCTGTTATTT. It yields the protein CSARAYGGSVSGELLF.

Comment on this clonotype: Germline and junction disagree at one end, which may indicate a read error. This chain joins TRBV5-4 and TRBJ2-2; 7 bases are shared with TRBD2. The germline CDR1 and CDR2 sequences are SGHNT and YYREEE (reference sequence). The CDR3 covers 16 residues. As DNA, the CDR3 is TGTTCCAGCAGCTTGAGGACGGGGGGTTACACCGGGGAGCTGTTTTTT. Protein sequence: CSSSLRTGGYTGELFF.

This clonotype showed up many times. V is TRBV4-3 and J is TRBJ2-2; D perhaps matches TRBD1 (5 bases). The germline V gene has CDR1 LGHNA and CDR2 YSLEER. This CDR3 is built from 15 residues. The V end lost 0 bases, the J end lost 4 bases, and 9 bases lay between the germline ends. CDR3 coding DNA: TGCGCCAGCAGCCAAGACAGGGTTACCACCGGGGAGCTGTTTTTT. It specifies CASSQDRVTTGELFF.

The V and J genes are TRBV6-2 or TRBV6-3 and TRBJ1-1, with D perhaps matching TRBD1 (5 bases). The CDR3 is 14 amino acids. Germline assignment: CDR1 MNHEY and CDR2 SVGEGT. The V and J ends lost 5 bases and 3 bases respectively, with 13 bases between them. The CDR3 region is CASSPPQEYTEAFF. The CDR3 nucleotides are TGTGCCAGCAGTCCCCCACAGGAATACACTGAAGCTTTCTTT.

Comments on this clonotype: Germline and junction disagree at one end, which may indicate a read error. The CDR3 DNA reads TGCAGTGCTAGGGGACAGGGAACGAGCTCCTACAATAAGCAATTCTTC. Protein sequence: CSARGQGTSSYNKQFF. This chain uses TRBV20-1 with TRBJ2-1; 9 bases line up with TRBD1. CDR1 is DFQATT and CDR2 is SNEGSKA in the germline V gene (reference sequence). The CDR3 is made up of 16 amino acids.

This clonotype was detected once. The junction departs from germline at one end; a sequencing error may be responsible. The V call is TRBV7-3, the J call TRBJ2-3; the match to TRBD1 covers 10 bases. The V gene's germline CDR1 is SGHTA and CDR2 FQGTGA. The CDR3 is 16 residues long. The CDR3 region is CVSSPTGGQGTDTQYF. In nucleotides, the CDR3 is TGTGTCAGCAGCCCGACAGGGGGCCAGGGCACAGATACGCAGTATTTT.

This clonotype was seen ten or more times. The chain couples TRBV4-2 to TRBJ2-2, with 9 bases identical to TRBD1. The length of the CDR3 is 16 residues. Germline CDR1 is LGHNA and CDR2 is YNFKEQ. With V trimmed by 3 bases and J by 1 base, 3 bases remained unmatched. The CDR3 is CASSQHRGRNTGELFF. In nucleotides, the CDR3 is TGTGCCAGCAGCCAGCACAGGGGGCGGAACACCGGGGAGCTGTTTTTT.

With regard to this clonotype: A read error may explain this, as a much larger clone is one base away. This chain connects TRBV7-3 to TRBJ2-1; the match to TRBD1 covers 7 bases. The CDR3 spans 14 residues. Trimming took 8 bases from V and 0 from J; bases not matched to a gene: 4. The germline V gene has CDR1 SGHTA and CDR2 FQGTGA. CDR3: CASCRDSSYNEQFF. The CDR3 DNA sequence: TGTGCCAGCTGCCGGGACAGCTCCTACAATGAGCAGTTCTTC.

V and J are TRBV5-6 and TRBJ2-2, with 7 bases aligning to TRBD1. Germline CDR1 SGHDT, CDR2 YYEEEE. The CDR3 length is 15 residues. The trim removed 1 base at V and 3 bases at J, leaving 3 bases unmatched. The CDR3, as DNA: TGTGCCAGCAGCTTGTTGCAGGGGGACACCGGGGAGCTGTTTTTT. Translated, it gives CASSLLQGDTGELFF.

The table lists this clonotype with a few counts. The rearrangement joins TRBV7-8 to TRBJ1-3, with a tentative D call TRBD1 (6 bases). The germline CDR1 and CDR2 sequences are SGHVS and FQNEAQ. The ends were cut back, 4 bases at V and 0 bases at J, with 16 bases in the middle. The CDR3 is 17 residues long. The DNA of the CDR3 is TGTGCCAGCAGCTCTTGGGTGACACAGGGCTCTGGAAACACCATATATTTT. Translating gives CASSSWVTQGSGNTIYF.

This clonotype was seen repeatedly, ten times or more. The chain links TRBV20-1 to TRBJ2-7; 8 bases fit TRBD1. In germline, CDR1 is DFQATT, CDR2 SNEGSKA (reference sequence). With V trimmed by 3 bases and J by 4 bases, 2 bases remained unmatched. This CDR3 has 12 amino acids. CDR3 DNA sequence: TGCAGTGCTAGGGACAGGGAATACGAGCAGTACTTC. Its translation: CSARDREYEQYF.

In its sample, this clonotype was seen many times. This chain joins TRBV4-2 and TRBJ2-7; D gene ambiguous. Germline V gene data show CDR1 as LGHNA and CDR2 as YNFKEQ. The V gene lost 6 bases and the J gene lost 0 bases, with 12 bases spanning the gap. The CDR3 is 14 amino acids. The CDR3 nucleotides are TGTGCCAGCAGTCTTCGGGTTAGCTCCTACGAGCAGTACTTC. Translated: CASSLRVSSYEQYF.

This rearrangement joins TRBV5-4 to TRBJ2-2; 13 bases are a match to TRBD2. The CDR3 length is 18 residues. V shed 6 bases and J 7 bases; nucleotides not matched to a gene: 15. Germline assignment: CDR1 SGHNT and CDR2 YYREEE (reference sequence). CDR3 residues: CASNFGLAGAWYNGELFF. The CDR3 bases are TGTGCCAGCAACTTTGGACTAGCGGGGGCTTGGTATAACGGGGAGCTGTTTTTT.

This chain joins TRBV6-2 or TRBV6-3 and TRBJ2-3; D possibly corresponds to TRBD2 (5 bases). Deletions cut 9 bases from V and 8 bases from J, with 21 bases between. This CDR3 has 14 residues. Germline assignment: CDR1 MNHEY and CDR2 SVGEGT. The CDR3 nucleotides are TGTGCCAGTTGTGGGCTAGTACTAGGCGGTACGCAGTATTTT. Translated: CASCGLVLGGTQYF.

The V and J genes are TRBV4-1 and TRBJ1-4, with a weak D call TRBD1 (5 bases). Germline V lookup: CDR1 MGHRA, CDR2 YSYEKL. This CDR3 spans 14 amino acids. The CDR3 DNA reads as TGCACCTGCAGCCTACAGGAAACTAATGAAAAACTGTTTTTT. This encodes CTCSLQETNEKLFF.

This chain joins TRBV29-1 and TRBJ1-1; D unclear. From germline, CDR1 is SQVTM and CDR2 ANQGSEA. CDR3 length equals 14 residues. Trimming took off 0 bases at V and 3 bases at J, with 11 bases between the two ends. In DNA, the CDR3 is TGCAGCGTTGAAGAGTCCGGGAGGCACACTGAAGCTTTCTTT. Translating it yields CSVEESGRHTEAFF.

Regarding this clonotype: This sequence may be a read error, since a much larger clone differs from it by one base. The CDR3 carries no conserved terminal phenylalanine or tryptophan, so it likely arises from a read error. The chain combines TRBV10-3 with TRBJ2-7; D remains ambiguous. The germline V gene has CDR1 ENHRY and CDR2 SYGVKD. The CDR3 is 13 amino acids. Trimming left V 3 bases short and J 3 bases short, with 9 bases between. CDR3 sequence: CAISERSYYEQYL. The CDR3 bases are TGTGCCATCAGTGAAAGGTCCTACTACGAGCAGTACTTG.

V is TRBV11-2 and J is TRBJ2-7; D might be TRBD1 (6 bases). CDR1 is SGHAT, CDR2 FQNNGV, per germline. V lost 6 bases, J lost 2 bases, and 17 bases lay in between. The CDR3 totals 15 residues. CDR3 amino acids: CASSLKGVTAYEQYF. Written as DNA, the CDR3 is TGTGCCAGCAGTCTGAAGGGGGTCACGGCCTACGAGCAGTACTTC.

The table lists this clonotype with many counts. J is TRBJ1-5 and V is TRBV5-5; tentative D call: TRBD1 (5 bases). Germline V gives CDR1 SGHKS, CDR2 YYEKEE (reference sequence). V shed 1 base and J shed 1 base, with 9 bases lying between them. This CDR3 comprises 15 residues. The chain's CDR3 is CASSLTGRSNQPQHF. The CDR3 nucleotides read TGTGCCAGCAGCTTGACGGGACGGAGCAATCAGCCCCAGCATTTT.

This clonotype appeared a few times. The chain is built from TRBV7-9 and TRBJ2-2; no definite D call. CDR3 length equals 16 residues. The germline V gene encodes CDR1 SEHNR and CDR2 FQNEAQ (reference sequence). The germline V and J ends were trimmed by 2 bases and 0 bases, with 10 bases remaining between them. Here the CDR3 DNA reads TGTGCCAGCAGCTTAACTCCGGCCACGAACACCGGGGAGCTGTTTTTT. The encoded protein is CASSLTPATNTGELFF.

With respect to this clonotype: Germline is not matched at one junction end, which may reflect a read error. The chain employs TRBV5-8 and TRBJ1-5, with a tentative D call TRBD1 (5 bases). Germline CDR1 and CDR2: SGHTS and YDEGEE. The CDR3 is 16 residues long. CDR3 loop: CASRSFQGGSNPPQHF. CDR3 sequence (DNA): TGTGCCAGCAGATCTTTCCAGGGTGGTAGCAATCCGCCCCAGCATTTT.

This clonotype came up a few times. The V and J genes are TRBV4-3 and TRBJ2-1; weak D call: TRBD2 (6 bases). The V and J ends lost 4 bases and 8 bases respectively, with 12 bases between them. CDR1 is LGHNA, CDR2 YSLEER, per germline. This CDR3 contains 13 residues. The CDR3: CASSPPEGYEQFF. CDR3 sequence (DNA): TGCGCCAGCAGCCCGCCGGAGGGATATGAGCAGTTCTTC.

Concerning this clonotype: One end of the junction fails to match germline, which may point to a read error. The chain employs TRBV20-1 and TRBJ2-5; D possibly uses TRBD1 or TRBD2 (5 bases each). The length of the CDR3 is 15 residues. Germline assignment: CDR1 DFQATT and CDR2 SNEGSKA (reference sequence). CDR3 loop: CSTTRDPEGQEIQYF. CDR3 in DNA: TGCAGTACTACGAGGGACCCCGAGGGGCAAGAGATCCAGTACTTC.

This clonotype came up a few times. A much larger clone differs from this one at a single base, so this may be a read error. Here the CDR3 DNA reads TGCAGTGGCGGAGGGGCGGGAGCCAAAAACATTCAGTACTTC. The encoded protein is CSGGGAGAKNIQYF. This sequence joins TRBV20-1 and TRBJ2-4; tentative D call: TRBD2 (6 bases). The CDR3 has 14 amino acids. Germline lookup yields CDR1 DFQATT and CDR2 SNEGSKA (reference sequence). V lost 7 bases, J lost 0 bases, and 13 bases lay in between.

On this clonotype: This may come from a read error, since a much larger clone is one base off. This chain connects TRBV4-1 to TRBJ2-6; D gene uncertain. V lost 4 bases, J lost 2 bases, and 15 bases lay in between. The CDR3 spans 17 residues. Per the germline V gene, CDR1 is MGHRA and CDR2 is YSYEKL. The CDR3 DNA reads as TGCGCCAGCAGCCGTGGGGAATTAGTAGCTGGGGCCAACGTCCTGACTTTC. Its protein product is CASSRGELVAGANVLTF.

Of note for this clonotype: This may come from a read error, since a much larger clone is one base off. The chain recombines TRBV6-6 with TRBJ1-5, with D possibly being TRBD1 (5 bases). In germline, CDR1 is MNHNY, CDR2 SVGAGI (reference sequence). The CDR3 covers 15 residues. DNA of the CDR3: TGTGCCAGCAGCCCCTCAGGGAGTAGCAATCAGCCCCAGCAATTT. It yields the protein CASSPSGSSNQPQQF.